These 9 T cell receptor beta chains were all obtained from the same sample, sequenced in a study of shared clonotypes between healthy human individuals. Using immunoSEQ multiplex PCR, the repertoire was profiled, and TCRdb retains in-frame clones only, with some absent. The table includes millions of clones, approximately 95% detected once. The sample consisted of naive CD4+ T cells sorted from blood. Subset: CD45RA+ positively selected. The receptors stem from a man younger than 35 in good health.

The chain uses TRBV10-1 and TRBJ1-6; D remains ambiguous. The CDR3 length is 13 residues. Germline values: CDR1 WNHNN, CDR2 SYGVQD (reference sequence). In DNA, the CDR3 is TGCGGACCGGAGATCACTAGTAATTCACCCCTCCACTTT. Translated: CGPEITSNSPLHF.

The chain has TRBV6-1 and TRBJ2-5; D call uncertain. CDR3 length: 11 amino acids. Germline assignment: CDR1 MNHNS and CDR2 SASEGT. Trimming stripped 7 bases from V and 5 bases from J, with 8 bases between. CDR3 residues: CASKRAETQYF. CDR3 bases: TGTGCCAGCAAAAGGGCCGAGACCCAGTACTTC.

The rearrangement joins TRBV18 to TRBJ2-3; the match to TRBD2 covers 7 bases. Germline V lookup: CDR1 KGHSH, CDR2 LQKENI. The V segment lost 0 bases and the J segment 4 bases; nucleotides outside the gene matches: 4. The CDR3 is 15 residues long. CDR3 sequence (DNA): TGTGCCAGCTCACCACCGAATCGGGGGGCAGATACGCAGTATTTT. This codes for CASSPPNRGADTQYF.

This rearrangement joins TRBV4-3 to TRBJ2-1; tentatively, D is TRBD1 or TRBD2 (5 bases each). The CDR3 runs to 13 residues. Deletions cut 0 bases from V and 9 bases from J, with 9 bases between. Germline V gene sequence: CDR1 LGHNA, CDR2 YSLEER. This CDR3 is CASSQESGTEQFF. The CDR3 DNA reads TGCGCCAGCAGCCAAGAGTCCGGGACTGAGCAGTTCTTC.

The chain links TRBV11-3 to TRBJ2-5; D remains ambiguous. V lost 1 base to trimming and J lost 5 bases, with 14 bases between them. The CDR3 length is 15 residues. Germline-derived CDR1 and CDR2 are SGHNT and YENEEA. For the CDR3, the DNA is TGTGCCAGCAGCTTAGGGGTCAAGGTCGGGGAGACCCAGTACTTC. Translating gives CASSLGVKVGETQYF. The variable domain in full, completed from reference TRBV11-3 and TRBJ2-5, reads EAGVVQSPRYKIIEKKQPVAFWCNPISGHNTLYWYLQNLGQGPELLIRYENEEAVDDSQLPKDRFSAERLKGVDSTLKIQPAELGDSAVYLCASSLGVKVGETQYFGPGTRLLVL.

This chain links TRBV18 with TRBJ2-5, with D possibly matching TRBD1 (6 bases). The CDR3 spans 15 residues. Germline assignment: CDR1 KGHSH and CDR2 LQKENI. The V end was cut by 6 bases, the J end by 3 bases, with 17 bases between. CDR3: CASSPGTPGEETQYF. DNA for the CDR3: TGTGCCAGCTCCCCGGGGACACCCGGTGAAGAGACCCAGTACTTC.

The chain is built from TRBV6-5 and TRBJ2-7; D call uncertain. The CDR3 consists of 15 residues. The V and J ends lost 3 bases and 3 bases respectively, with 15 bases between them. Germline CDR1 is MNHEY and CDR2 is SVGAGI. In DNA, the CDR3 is TGTGCCAGCAGTTATACGACCACTCCAGGCTACGAGCAGTACTTC. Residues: CASSYTTTPGYEQYF.

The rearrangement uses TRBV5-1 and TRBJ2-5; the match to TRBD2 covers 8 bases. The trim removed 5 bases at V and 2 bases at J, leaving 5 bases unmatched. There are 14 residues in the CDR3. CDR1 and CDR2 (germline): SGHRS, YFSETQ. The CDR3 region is CASSIAGSQETQYF. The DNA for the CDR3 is TGCGCCAGCAGTATAGCGGGGTCACAAGAGACCCAGTACTTC.

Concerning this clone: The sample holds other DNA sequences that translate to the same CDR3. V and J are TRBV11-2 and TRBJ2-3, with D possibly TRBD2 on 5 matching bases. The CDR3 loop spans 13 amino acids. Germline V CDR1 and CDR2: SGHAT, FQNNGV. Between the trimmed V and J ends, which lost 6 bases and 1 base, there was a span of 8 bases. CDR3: CASRRTGTDTQYF. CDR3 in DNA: TGTGCCAGCAGACGGACTGGCACAGATACGCAGTATTTT.